Listed here are 5 T cell receptor beta chains from one sample, sequenced in a study of T cell responses to AZD1222 COVID-19 vaccine. Using immunoSEQ multiplex PCR, the repertoire was profiled, and TCRdb retains in-frame clones only, with some absent. The repertoire holds 90,000 to 150,000 clones, with approximately 91% as singletons. This sample comprised peripheral blood, obtained on day 0 of AZD1222 vaccination. These receptors were collected from an adult in good health.

For this clone: This same CDR3 is encoded by further DNA sequences in the sample. For the CDR3, the DNA is TGTGCCAGCTCACCAGGGGGGTCTAACTATGGCTACACCTTC. It is translated as CASSPGGSNYGYTF. The chain uses TRBV18 and TRBJ1-2; the D gene is possibly TRBD1 (5 bases). Germline CDR1 KGHSH, CDR2 LQKENI. V lost 2 bases, J lost 0 bases, and 7 bases lay in between. The CDR3 length is 14 residues.

CDR3 nucleotide sequence: TGCAGTGCAAACAGGGAAGGTGGCTACACCTTC. Translated: CSANREGGYTF. The chain combines TRBV20-1 with TRBJ1-2; TRBD1 might be the D (6 bases). V was clipped by 6 bases and J by 7 bases, with 12 bases between them. Germline-derived CDR1 and CDR2 are DFQATT and SNEGSKA (reference sequence). This CDR3 contains 11 residues.

V usage is TRBV10-2 and J usage is TRBJ2-7; 8 positions agree with TRBD2. Germline lookup yields CDR1 WSHSY and CDR2 SAAADI. This CDR3 region has 17 residues. V was pared by 3 bases and J by 0 bases, with 10 bases of the junction left unmatched. Written as DNA, the CDR3 is TGCGCCAGCAGTGAAGGGGGGTTGGGGACTAGCTCCTACGAGCAGTACTTC. Protein: CASSEGGLGTSSYEQYF.

The V gene is TRBV15, the J gene TRBJ1-3, with D uncertain. V lost 1 base and J lost 0, with 4 bases in between. The CDR3 sequence is 14 residues long. Germline V gives CDR1 LNHNV, CDR2 YYDKDF (reference sequence). The CDR3 loop is CATSRGSSGNTIYF. DNA for the CDR3: TGTGCCACCAGCAGAGGGAGCTCTGGAAACACCATATATTTT.

The chain links TRBV3-1 (or the pseudogene TRBV3-2) to TRBJ2-5; 7 bases align to TRBD2. Germline V gene sequence: CDR1 LGHDT, CDR2 YNNKEL (reference sequence). This CDR3 is 16 amino acids long. V lost 1 base and J lost 4; bases outside the gene matches: 9. This CDR3 reads CASSQGMGTGGETQYF. Written as DNA, the CDR3 is TGTGCCAGCAGCCAAGGGATGGGAACGGGAGGAGAGACCCAGTACTTC.